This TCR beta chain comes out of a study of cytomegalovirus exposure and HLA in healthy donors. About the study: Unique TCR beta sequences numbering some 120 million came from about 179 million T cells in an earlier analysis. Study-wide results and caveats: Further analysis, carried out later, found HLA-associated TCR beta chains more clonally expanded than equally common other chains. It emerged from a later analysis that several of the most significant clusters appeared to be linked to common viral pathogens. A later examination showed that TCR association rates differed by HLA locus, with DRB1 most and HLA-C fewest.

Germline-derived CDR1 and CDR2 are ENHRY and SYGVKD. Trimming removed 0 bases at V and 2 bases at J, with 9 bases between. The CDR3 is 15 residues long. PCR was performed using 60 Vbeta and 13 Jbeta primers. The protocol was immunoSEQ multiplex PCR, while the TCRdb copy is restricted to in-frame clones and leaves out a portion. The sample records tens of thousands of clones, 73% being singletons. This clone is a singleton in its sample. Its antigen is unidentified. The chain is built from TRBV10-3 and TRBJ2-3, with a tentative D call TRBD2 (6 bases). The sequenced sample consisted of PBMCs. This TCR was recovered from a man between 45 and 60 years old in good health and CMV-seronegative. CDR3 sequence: CAISESAGYTDTQYF. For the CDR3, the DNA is TGTGCCATCAGTGAGTCGGCGGGGTACACAGATACGCAGTATTTT.